A selection of T cell receptor beta chains follows, all from one sample in a study of a mutant IDH1 vaccine in newly diagnosed glioma. The antigens for these receptors are not known. Repertoires were generated with immunoSEQ multiplex PCR, while TCRdb's copy carries only in-frame clones and drops some. Of more than 60,000 clones listed, about 74% are singletons. Sequenced material: PBMCs, taken from a glioma patient whose treatment included an IDH1 peptide vaccine. These receptors all come from a man aged 45 to 65 with glioma. CDR3s include the opening cysteine and the closing phenylalanine or tryptophan. D genes are given only for firm matches. Size is stated for part of the rows, as once, few or many counts, or as a class when the clone is expanded.

TRBJ1-1	TRBD1	once	TRBV7-9	CASSLVGPQGMNTEAFF	TGTGCCAGCAGCTTAGTTGGGCCACAGGGGATGAACACTGAAGCTTTCTTT
TRBJ1-2	NA	NA	TRBV2	CASSDRRVRNTF	TGTGCCAGCAGTGATAGGAGGGTTAGGAACACCTTC
TRBJ2-7	NA	NA	TRBV18	CASSPQQSGEQYF	TGTGCCAGCTCACCACAACAGTCCGGCGAGCAGTACTTC
TRBJ1-1	NA	NA	TRBV30	CAWVLLLGTEAFF	TGTGCCTGGGTCCTGCTTCTGGGGACTGAAGCTTTCTTT
TRBJ1-1	TRBD1	few	TRBV5-8	CASMLGTGATEAFF	TGTGCCAGCATGCTCGGGACAGGGGCCACTGAAGCTTTCTTT
TRBJ1-5	TRBD1	few	TRBV9	CASSGGQGSQPQHF	TGTGCCAGCAGCGGGGGACAGGGCAGTCAGCCCCAGCATTTT
TRBJ2-3	TRBD2	NA	TRBV9	CASSEGGDYTDTQYF	TGTGCCAGCAGCGAGGGCGGGGACTACACAGATACGCAGTATTTT
TRBJ1-2	TRBD1	NA	TRBV28	CASGQGSYGYTF	TGTGCCAGCGGACAGGGAAGCTATGGCTACACCTTC
TRBJ1-5	NA	few	TRBV2	CASSEMGLSNQPQHF	TGTGCCAGCAGTGAAATGGGCCTTAGCAATCAGCCCCAGCATTTT
TRBJ1-3	NA	NA	TRBV29-1	CSGREVSGNTIYF	TGCAGCGGCCGGGAAGTCTCTGGAAACACCATATATTTT
TRBJ2-6	NA	NA	TRBV29-1	CSVAVSSGANVLTF	TGCAGCGTTGCGGTGAGTTCTGGGGCCAACGTCCTGACTTTC
TRBJ1-1	NA	NA	TRBV27	CASRTRMGTEAFF	TGTGCCAGCCGCACTCGGATGGGGACTGAAGCTTTCTTT
TRBJ1-2	NA	NA	TRBV9	CASSTRGDQMTADGYTF	TGTGCCAGCAGCACACGTGGGGACCAGATGACAGCCGATGGCTACACCTTC
TRBJ2-3	TRBD1	NA	TRBV5-1	CASSLKTGGAADTQYF	TGCGCCAGCAGCTTGAAGACAGGGGGCGCGGCAGATACGCAGTATTTT